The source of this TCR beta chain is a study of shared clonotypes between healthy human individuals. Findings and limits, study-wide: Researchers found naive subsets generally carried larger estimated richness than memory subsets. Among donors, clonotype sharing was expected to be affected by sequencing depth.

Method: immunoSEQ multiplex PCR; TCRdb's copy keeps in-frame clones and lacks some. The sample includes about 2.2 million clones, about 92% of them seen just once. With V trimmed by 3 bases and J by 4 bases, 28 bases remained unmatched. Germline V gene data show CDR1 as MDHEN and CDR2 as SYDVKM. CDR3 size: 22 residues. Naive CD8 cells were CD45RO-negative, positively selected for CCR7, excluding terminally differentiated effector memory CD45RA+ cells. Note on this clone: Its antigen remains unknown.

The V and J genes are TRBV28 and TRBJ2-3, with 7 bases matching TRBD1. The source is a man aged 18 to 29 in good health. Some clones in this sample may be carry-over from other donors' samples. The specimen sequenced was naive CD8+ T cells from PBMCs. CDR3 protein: CASSFLTGTAKPVISGPDTQYF. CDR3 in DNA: TGTGCCAGCAGTTTTCTGACAGGGACAGCCAAGCCCGTAATTTCAGGACCAGATACGCAGTATTTT.